Listed here are 23 T cell receptor beta chains from one sample, sequenced in a study of identical twins. MiXCR, run by TCRdb on the 5' RACE reads, gives a single entry per CDR3 protein. The sample holds hundreds of thousands of distinct CDR3 sequences, 24% seen once. This sample was also put to use in a study of T cells expressing NK-cell markers.

Sequenced material: CD4+ T cells sorted from blood. These receptors were taken from a woman aged 18-35 years in good health.

The chain couples TRBV6-6 to TRBJ2-1, with a weak D call TRBD2 (6 bases). CDR3 length: 12 residues. Between the trimmed V and J ends, which lost 6 bases and 15 bases, there was a span of 18 bases. CDR1 is MNHNY and CDR2 is SVGAGI in the germline V gene (reference sequence). CDR3 sequence: CASRALAVSPFF. CDR3 in DNA: TGTGCCAGCAGGGCGTTAGCGGTGAGTCCGTTCTTC.

The J gene is TRBJ2-5, the V gene TRBV20-1, with 7 bases that match TRBD2. The CDR3 is 13 amino acids. Looked up from germline, CDR1 is DFQATT and CDR2 is SNEGSKA (reference sequence). Germline trimming cut 8 bases from V and 5 bases from J; bases unmatched to any gene: 11. The CDR3 DNA reads as TGCAGTCGAAAAGCGGGAAGAATTGAGACCCAGTACTTC. Translated, it gives CSRKAGRIETQYF.

This clonotype was observed a few times. The gene calls are TRBV20-1 and TRBJ1-6; D unresolved. This CDR3 comprises 13 residues. V was cut by 3 bases and J by 2 bases, with 5 bases left in between. From germline, CDR1 is DFQATT and CDR2 SNEGSKA (reference sequence). This chain's CDR3 is CSARRAYNSPLHF. The DNA for the CDR3 is TGCAGTGCTAGGCGAGCCTATAATTCACCCCTCCACTTT.

The V gene is TRBV4-3, the J gene TRBJ2-7; no clear D gene. CDR1 and CDR2 from the germline V gene are LGHNA and YSLEER. The CDR3 length is 13 residues. Trimming took 1 base from V and 6 from J, leaving 10 bases between them. CDR3 DNA sequence: TGCGCCAGCAGCCAAGTCCGTGGAAGCGAGCAGTACTTC. It is translated as CASSQVRGSEQYF.

This sequence joins TRBV7-2 and TRBJ2-7; 8 nucleotides agree with TRBD2. The V gene's germline CDR1 is SGHTA and CDR2 FQGNSA. The CDR3 has 15 residues. With 5 bases clipped from V and 3 bases from J, the junction kept 9 bases outside the gene matches. The CDR3 DNA is TGTGCCAGCAGCGTATCCGGGACTAGGGACTACGAGCAGTACTTC. Protein sequence: CASSVSGTRDYEQYF.

J is TRBJ2-2 and V is TRBV12-3 or TRBV12-4; no definite D call. CDR3 length: 14 residues. V was cut by 5 bases and J by 3 bases, with 10 bases left in between. CDR3 DNA sequence: TGTGCCAGCAGTCTCTGGGGATACACCGGGGAGCTGTTTTTT. Amino acid sequence: CASSLWGYTGELFF.

The genes are TRBV7-2 and TRBJ2-3; no clear D. Trimming removed 3 bases at V and 4 bases at J, with 14 bases between. CDR1 SGHTA and CDR2 FQGNSA come from the germline V gene. This CDR3 region has 15 residues. The CDR3 loop reads CASSLLLLSADTQYF. The CDR3 DNA reads as TGTGCCAGCAGCTTGCTTCTCTTAAGTGCAGATACGCAGTATTTT.

The J gene is TRBJ1-1, the V gene TRBV7-9, with D tentatively TRBD1 (5 bases). This CDR3 is 14 amino acids long. Trimming took 5 bases from V and 1 from J, leaving 11 bases between them. Germline CDR1 is SEHNR and CDR2 is FQNEAQ (reference sequence). CDR3 in amino acids: CASSPQGPNTEAFF. Here the CDR3 DNA reads TGTGCCAGCAGCCCCCAGGGACCGAACACTGAAGCTTTCTTT.

This clonotype has more than one count but fewer than ten. This rearrangement joins TRBV7-3 to TRBJ2-3, with D possibly matching TRBD1 (6 bases). With 5 bases removed from V and 2 bases from J, the gap between germline ends came to 11 bases. This CDR3 is 14 amino acids long. Germline V CDR1 and CDR2: SGHTA, FQGTGA. CDR3 amino acids: CASSRQDFTDTQYF. The CDR3 nucleotides read TGTGCCAGCAGCCGACAGGACTTCACAGATACGCAGTATTTT.

This clonotype was detected a few times. This chain connects TRBV5-6 to TRBJ2-7; no firm D call. Germline values: CDR1 SGHDT, CDR2 YYEEEE. The V gene lost 4 bases and the J gene lost 4 bases, with 21 bases spanning the gap. The CDR3 is 16 residues long. CDR3: CASSLRPSSSGYEQYF. The DNA of the CDR3 is TGTGCCAGCAGCCTCCGCCCGTCGAGTTCTGGGTACGAGCAGTACTTC.

In this sample, this clonotype turned up many times. CDR3 sequence (DNA): TGTGCCAGCAGTCCCGGGCCCTACAATGAGCAGTTCTTC. Its protein product is CASSPGPYNEQFF. The chain uses TRBV7-2 and TRBJ2-1; D uncertain. This CDR3 spans 13 amino acids. V lost 6 bases and J 2 bases, leaving 8 bases between the germline ends. Germline CDR1 is SGHTA and CDR2 is FQGNSA. Combining the CDR3 with reference TRBV7-2 and TRBJ2-1 gives the whole variable domain GAGVSQSPSNKVTEKGKDVELRCDPISGHTALYWYRQSLGQGLEFLIYFQGNSAPDKSGLPSDRFSAERTGGSVSTLTIQRTQQEDSAVYLCASSPGPYNEQFFGPGTRLTVL.

The J gene is TRBJ2-1, the V gene TRBV5-1; D gene unclear. Germline lookup yields CDR1 SGHRS and CDR2 YFSETQ. V was trimmed by 4 bases and J by 5 bases, leaving 10 bases between them. This CDR3 comprises 13 residues. The CDR3 loop reads CASSLRRNNEQFF. The CDR3 DNA follows: TGCGCCAGCAGCCTACGGCGAAACAATGAGCAGTTCTTC. The full variable domain, with the rest looked up from reference TRBV5-1 and TRBJ2-1, is KAGVTQTPRYLIKTRGQQVTLSCSPISGHRSVSWYQQTPGQGLQFLFEYFSETQRNKGNFPGRFSGRQFSNSRSEMNVSTLELGDSALYLCASSLRRNNEQFFGPGTRLTVL.

The sample holds many counts of this clonotype. The chain links TRBV10-3 to TRBJ1-2; TRBD1 matches at 11 bases. V was pared by 7 bases and J by 7 bases, with 5 bases of the junction left unmatched. In germline, CDR1 is ENHRY, CDR2 SYGVKD. There are 13 residues in the CDR3. CDR3 region: CAIKGQGDFGYTF. DNA of the CDR3: TGTGCCATCAAGGGACAGGGGGATTTTGGCTACACCTTC.

The chain recombines TRBV15 with TRBJ2-4, with TRBD1 matching over 8 bases. The CDR3 is 14 amino acids. V was clipped by 5 bases and J by 8 bases; unmatched bases: 8. Germline CDR1 LNHNV, CDR2 YYDKDF (reference sequence). The CDR3 DNA follows: TGTGCCACCAGCTGGAGACAGGGGAAGGACATTCAGTACTTC. Translating it yields CATSWRQGKDIQYF.

The sample holds a few counts of this clonotype. The chain joins TRBV7-9 to TRBJ1-4; D possibly corresponds to TRBD1 (5 bases). The CDR3 is made up of 13 amino acids. The ends were cut back, 1 base at V and 10 bases at J, with 10 bases in the middle. Germline assignment: CDR1 SEHNR and CDR2 FQNEAQ (reference sequence). CDR3 sequence reads: CASSLDQGGKLFF. The CDR3 nucleotides read TGTGCCAGCAGCTTAGATCAGGGAGGAAAACTGTTTTTT.

This clonotype was seen a few times. The J gene is TRBJ2-1, the V gene TRBV23-1; TRBD2 might be the D (5 bases). Being an ORF, TRBV23-1 has a function that is uncertain. The CDR3 is 17 residues long. V lost 6 bases, J lost 0 bases, and 18 bases lay in between. The CDR3 DNA is TGCGCCAGCAGCCTTACCTTAAGCGGACCCTCCTACAATGAGCAGTTCTTC. This translates into CASSLTLSGPSYNEQFF.

The rearrangement joins TRBV7-2 to TRBJ2-5, with 11 positions matching TRBD2. The CDR3 extends over 16 amino acids. The germline gives CDR1 SGHTA, CDR2 FQGNSA. The V segment lost 3 bases and the J segment 9 bases; nucleotides outside the gene matches: 12. CDR3 coding DNA: TGTGCCAGCAGCTTTTGGGTAGCGGGGGGGTCCAGTGCCCAGTACTTC. It is translated as CASSFWVAGGSSAQYF.

The rearrangement links TRBV9 to TRBJ2-3; D possibly uses TRBD1 or TRBD2 (5 bases each). Germline V gene data show CDR1 as SGDLS and CDR2 as YYNGEE. This CDR3 spans 16 amino acids. V was trimmed by 2 bases and J by 6 bases, leaving 19 bases between them. The CDR3 DNA reads as TGTGCCAGCAGCGTGCGTGGAGTTGGGGCGGGCGATACGCAGTATTTT. This gives the protein CASSVRGVGAGDTQYF.

This chain links TRBV29-1 with TRBJ1-5, with a possible D match to TRBD1 (5 bases). The CDR3 runs to 14 residues. Germline V gene data show CDR1 as SQVTM and CDR2 as ANQGSEA. The V end was cut by 7 bases, the J end by 4 bases, with 17 bases between. In DNA, the CDR3 is TGCAGCGATAACAGGATGTTAAGTAATCAGCCCCAGCATTTT. Its protein product is CSDNRMLSNQPQHF.

The chain couples TRBV24-1 to TRBJ2-1; TRBD2 is a possible D gene (6 bases). V gave up 4 bases and J gave up 4 bases, with 13 bases separating them. The V gene's germline CDR1 is KGHDR and CDR2 SFDVKD. The CDR3 extends over 15 amino acids. CDR3 region: CATSEAGLGYNEQFF. The CDR3 nucleotides are TGTGCCACCAGTGAGGCGGGGCTGGGGTACAATGAGCAGTTCTTC.

This clonotype was counted between two and nine times. The J gene is TRBJ2-7, the V gene TRBV5-6, with 14 nucleotides matching TRBD2. V shed 4 bases and J 9 bases; nucleotides not matched to a gene: 6. The CDR3 loop spans 14 amino acids. Per the germline V gene, CDR1 is SGHDT and CDR2 is YYEEEE. The CDR3 loop is CASSPGLAGDLQYF. For the CDR3, the DNA is TGTGCCAGCAGCCCGGGACTAGCGGGAGATTTGCAGTACTTC.

The rearrangement joins TRBV9 to TRBJ1-1; D may be TRBD1 (6 bases). Germline CDR1 SGDLS, CDR2 YYNGEE. Trimming left V 6 bases short and J 5 bases short, with 17 bases between. CDR3 length: 14 residues. CDR3 sequence reads: CASTLNAGDTEAFF. The CDR3 nucleotides read TGTGCCAGCACATTAAATGCAGGGGATACTGAAGCTTTCTTT. The whole variable domain, remainder taken from reference TRBV9 and TRBJ1-1, is DSGVTQTPKHLITATGQRVTLRCSPRSGDLSVYWYQQSLDQGLQFLIQYYNGEERAKGNILERFSAQQFPDLHSELNLSSLELGDSALYFCASTLNAGDTEAFFGQGTRLTVV.

This clonotype came up a few times. The DNA for the CDR3 is TGTGCCAGCAGCCAGGGGATTTCAACAGGGGTTCGGTTCTTC. This sequence encodes CASSQGISTGVRFF. The rearrangement joins TRBV14 to TRBJ2-1, with 7 bases aligning to TRBD1. This CDR3 is built from 14 residues. The trim removed 3 bases at V and 15 bases at J, leaving 14 bases unmatched. Per the germline V gene, CDR1 is SGHDN and CDR2 is FVKESK.